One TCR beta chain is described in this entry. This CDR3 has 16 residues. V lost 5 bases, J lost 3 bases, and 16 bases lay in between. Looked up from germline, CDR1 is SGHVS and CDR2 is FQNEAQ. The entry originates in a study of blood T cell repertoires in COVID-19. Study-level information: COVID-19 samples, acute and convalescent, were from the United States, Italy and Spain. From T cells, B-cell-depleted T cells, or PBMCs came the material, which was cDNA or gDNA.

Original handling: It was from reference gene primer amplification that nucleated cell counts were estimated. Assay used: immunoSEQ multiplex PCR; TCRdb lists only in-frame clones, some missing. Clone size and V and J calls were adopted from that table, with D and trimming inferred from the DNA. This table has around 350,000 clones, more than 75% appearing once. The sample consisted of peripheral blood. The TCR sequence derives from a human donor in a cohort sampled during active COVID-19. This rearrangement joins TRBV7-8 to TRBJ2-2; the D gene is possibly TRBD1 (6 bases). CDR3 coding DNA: TGTGCCAGCAGCCGTTTCCGGGACACTGACACCGGGGAGCTGTTTTTT. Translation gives CASSRFRDTDTGELFF.